What follows are 30 T cell receptor beta chains derived from one specimen sequenced in a study of CD8+ T cells in alopecia areata. Documented treatment: oral pan-JAK inhibitor, 5-10 mg twice daily. Sequencing relied on a cDNA template that was reverse transcribed from extracted RNA. Repertoires were generated with immunoSEQ multiplex PCR, while TCRdb's copy carries only in-frame clones and drops some. The sample holds fewer than 250,000 clones, 40% to 45% seen once. Here the sequenced sample was CD4+ T cells sorted from blood, taken at approximately week 37, from a patient treated with tofacitinib. All receptors derive from a human donor with alopecia areata.

J is TRBJ1-4 and V is TRBV4-1; D unresolved. Germline assignment: CDR1 MGHRA and CDR2 YSYEKL. CDR3 length: 14 residues. The V and J ends lost 4 bases and 8 bases respectively, with 14 bases between them. CDR3 amino acids: CASSPGPYAEKLFF. The CDR3 DNA follows: TGCGCCAGCAGCCCCGGGCCGTACGCCGAAAAACTGTTTTTT.

The chain uses TRBV4-3 and TRBJ2-5; 9 bases are shared with TRBD2. The germline V gene encodes CDR1 LGHNA and CDR2 YSLEER. V was clipped by 1 base and J by 9 bases; unmatched bases: 3. This CDR3 has 13 residues. CDR3: CASSQVAGGAQYF. CDR3 bases: TGCGCCAGCAGCCAAGTGGCGGGAGGGGCCCAGTACTTC.

V is TRBV4-2 and J is TRBJ2-5; 13 nucleotides line up with TRBD2. CDR1 is LGHNA and CDR2 is YNFKEQ in the germline V gene. This CDR3 is 16 amino acids long. Trimming took 0 bases from V and 3 from J; bases not matched to a gene: 1. In DNA form, the CDR3 reads TGTGCCAGCAGCCAAGATACTAGCGGGAGGGAAGAGACCCAGTACTTC. As protein: CASSQDTSGREETQYF.

The chain has TRBV30 and TRBJ2-4, with D possibly being TRBD2 (6 bases). The V gene's germline CDR1 is GTSNPN and CDR2 SVGIG (reference sequence). The CDR3 contains 13 residues. V lost 4 bases to trimming and J lost 6 bases, with 13 bases between them. CDR3 DNA sequence: TGTGCCTGGACTCGGGGGTGGGGAAACATTCAGTACTTC. Translated: CAWTRGWGNIQYF.

The chain has TRBV9 and TRBJ1-1; D is unresolved. The CDR3 runs 15 residues. Germline CDR1 SGDLS, CDR2 YYNGEE. V dropped 5 bases and J dropped 0 bases, with 14 bases sitting between them. Written as DNA, the CDR3 is TGTGCCAGCAGTGGCAGGCAGCACATGAACACTGAAGCTTTCTTT. The encoded protein is CASSGRQHMNTEAFF.

The V call is TRBV9, the J call TRBJ2-7; D unclear. V was cut by 2 bases and J by 7 bases, with 16 bases left in between. Germline loops: CDR1 SGDLS, CDR2 YYNGEE. The CDR3 loop spans 14 amino acids. The chain's CDR3 is CASSVALEVGEQYF. As DNA, the CDR3 is TGTGCCAGCAGCGTCGCCTTAGAGGTAGGGGAGCAGTACTTC.

This clone turned up a few times. CDR3 protein: CSVARQEPYEQYF. In nucleotides, the CDR3 is TGCAGCGTTGCGAGGCAGGAGCCCTACGAGCAGTACTTC. The chain links TRBV29-1 to TRBJ2-7; D is unresolved. This CDR3 is 13 amino acids long. The germline V and J ends were trimmed by 4 bases and 2 bases, with 12 bases remaining between them. Germline loops: CDR1 SQVTM, CDR2 ANQGSEA.

This clone was detected once. The chain combines TRBV6-6 with TRBJ2-5, with D uncertain. Germline V gives CDR1 MNHNY, CDR2 SVGAGI (reference sequence). V lost 5 bases to trimming and J lost 12 bases, with 13 bases between them. The CDR3 length is 11 residues. CDR3 region: CASSSRWREYF. The CDR3 DNA sequence: TGTGCCAGCAGTAGCCGGTGGCGCGAGTACTTC.

V and J are TRBV29-1 and TRBJ2-2; TRBD2 matches 15 bases. The CDR3 covers 14 residues. Germline V lookup: CDR1 SQVTM, CDR2 ANQGSEA. V shed 7 bases, J shed 4 bases, and the junction held 1 base outside the gene matches. CDR3 region: CSAGLAGGTGELFF. The DNA for the CDR3 is TGCAGCGCGGGACTAGCGGGAGGCACCGGGGAGCTGTTTTTT.

This clone was found many times. The chain combines TRBV7-2 with TRBJ2-7, with 10 bases lining up with TRBD2. Germline V gene data show CDR1 as SGHTA and CDR2 as FQGNSA. The CDR3 runs to 15 residues. The V and J ends lost 5 bases and 4 bases, in that order; junction bases with no gene match: 8. The CDR3 region has the DNA TGTGCCAGCAGCCTTCTAGCGGGAGTTTCTTACGAGCAGTACTTC. Translated: CASSLLAGVSYEQYF.

This clone was counted a few times. The chain has TRBV7-9 and TRBJ2-5; possibly TRBD2 for D (5 bases). This CDR3 region has 13 residues. Germline CDR1 and CDR2: SEHNR and FQNEAQ (reference sequence). The V and J ends lost 5 bases and 5 bases respectively, with 12 bases between them. CDR3 protein: CASSPEGRETQYF. The CDR3 coding sequence is TGTGCCAGCAGCCCCGAGGGAAGGGAGACCCAGTACTTC.

This clone was seen at least ten times. The chain has TRBV4-2 and TRBJ2-1; the D call may be TRBD1 or TRBD2 (5 bases each). Germline V CDR1 and CDR2: LGHNA, YNFKEQ. The CDR3 sequence is 14 residues long. V lost 2 bases to trimming and J lost 10 bases, with 15 bases between them. The CDR3 region has the DNA TGTGCCAGCAGCCAACCCGGGACCGCCACCGAGCAGTTCTTC. Its translation is CASSQPGTATEQFF.

This chain joins TRBV30 and TRBJ1-2; D is uncertain. V gave up 2 bases and J gave up 6 bases, with 16 bases separating them. This CDR3 is built from 14 residues. CDR1 is GTSNPN, CDR2 SVGIG, per germline (reference sequence). CDR3: CAWSNGGKINGYTF. As DNA, the CDR3 is TGTGCCTGGAGTAACGGAGGGAAAATAAATGGCTACACCTTC. Together with reference TRBV30 and TRBJ1-2, the CDR3 gives the full variable domain: SQTIHQWPATLVQPVGSPLSLECTVEGTSNPNLYWYRQAAGRGLQLLFYSVGIGQISSEVPQNLSASRPQDRQFILSSKKLLLSDSGFYLCAWSNGGKINGYTFGSGTRLTVV.

The chain has TRBV5-4 and TRBJ2-7, with TRBD2 as a possible D gene (5 bases). The germline V and J ends were trimmed by 0 bases and 0 bases, with 10 bases remaining between them. CDR3 length: 15 residues. CDR1 is SGHNT and CDR2 is YYREEE in the germline V gene (reference sequence). The CDR3, as DNA: TGTGCCAGCAGCTTGGCGGGGTCCAGCTCCTACGAGCAGTACTTC. Protein: CASSLAGSSSYEQYF.

The J gene is TRBJ2-1, the V gene TRBV5-6; no clear D gene. The CDR3 contains 13 residues. CDR1 is SGHDT and CDR2 is YYEEEE in the germline V gene. V lost 5 bases and J lost 9, with 15 bases in between. CDR3 DNA: TGTGCCAGCAGTCGAGGTAGCAACACTGAGCAGTTCTTC. Amino acid sequence: CASSRGSNTEQFF. Combining the CDR3 with reference TRBV5-6 and TRBJ2-1 gives the whole variable domain DAGVTQSPTHLIKTRGQQVTLRCSPKSGHDTVSWYQQALGQGPQFIFQYYEEEERQRGNFPDRFSGHQFPNYSSELNVNALLLGDSALYLCASSRGSNTEQFFGPGTRLTVL.

The rearrangement links TRBV6-6 to TRBJ2-3; 7 nucleotides line up with TRBD1. The CDR3 contains 15 residues. Per germline, CDR1 MNHNY and CDR2 SVGAGI (reference sequence). The trim removed 5 bases at V and 2 bases at J, leaving 7 bases unmatched. CDR3 bases: TGTGCCAGCAGTACCTCGGGACAGTTCACAGATACGCAGTATTTT. It codes for CASSTSGQFTDTQYF.

This clone was seen a handful of times. The J gene is TRBJ2-1, the V gene TRBV4-3; possible D gene TRBD1, 6 bases. CDR1 is LGHNA and CDR2 is YSLEER in the germline V gene. The CDR3 length is 17 residues. V was pared by 0 bases and J by 2 bases, with 14 bases between. As DNA, the CDR3 is TGCGCCAGCAGCCAAGATCTCCAGGGGAATGCCTACAATGAGCAGTTCTTC. Protein sequence: CASSQDLQGNAYNEQFF.

The rearrangement joins TRBV30 to TRBJ1-2; D gene unclear. Looked up from germline, CDR1 is GTSNPN and CDR2 is SVGIG (reference sequence). The CDR3 is made up of 11 amino acids. V was clipped by 7 bases and J by 1 base, with 7 bases between them. The CDR3 loop reads CAFQNNYGYTF. In DNA, the CDR3 is TGTGCCTTCCAGAATAACTATGGCTACACCTTC. The entire variable domain, with the rest obtained from reference TRBV30 and TRBJ1-2, is as follows: SQTIHQWPATLVQPVGSPLSLECTVEGTSNPNLYWYRQAAGRGLQLLFYSVGIGQISSEVPQNLSASRPQDRQFILSSKKLLLSDSGFYLCAFQNNYGYTFGSGTRLTVV.

The rearrangement joins TRBV6-5 to TRBJ1-3, with D unclear. V lost 8 bases and J 0 bases, leaving 11 bases between the germline ends. This CDR3 has 14 amino acids. Germline CDR1 and CDR2: MNHEY and SVGAGI. The CDR3 region is CASLSESSGNTIYF. CDR3 in DNA: TGTGCCAGCCTCAGCGAGAGCTCTGGAAACACCATATATTTT.

The DNA for the CDR3 is TGCAGCGTTGAATTAAGGTTCGGCGAGCAGTACTTC. Its translation: CSVELRFGEQYF. The genes are TRBV29-1 and TRBJ2-7; the D is unclear. Between the trimmed V and J ends, which lost 2 bases and 6 bases, there was a span of 11 bases. Germline V lookup: CDR1 SQVTM, CDR2 ANQGSEA. The CDR3 has 12 residues.

This clone was seen more than once but under ten times. The chain employs TRBV7-9 and TRBJ1-1, with a possible D match to TRBD1 (5 bases). Looked up from germline, CDR1 is SEHNR and CDR2 is FQNEAQ (reference sequence). V was clipped by 5 bases and J by 2 bases, with 12 bases between them. CDR3 length: 14 residues. CDR3 residues: CASSPRAQNTEAFF. CDR3 sequence (DNA): TGTGCCAGCAGCCCCAGGGCCCAAAACACTGAAGCTTTCTTT.

This clone was seen a few times. The genes are TRBV29-1 and TRBJ1-4, with D hard to call. The CDR3 extends over 14 amino acids. The V and J ends lost 7 bases and 5 bases respectively, with 17 bases between them. CDR1 SQVTM and CDR2 ANQGSEA come from the germline V gene. CDR3 protein: CSARGRLGNEKLFF. As DNA, the CDR3 is TGCAGCGCGCGAGGACGCCTGGGCAATGAAAAACTGTTTTTT.

The chain employs TRBV2 and TRBJ2-1, with TRBD2 matching 11 bases. The length of the CDR3 is 17 residues. The V and J ends lost 2 bases and 6 bases, in that order; junction bases with no gene match: 9. Germline values: CDR1 SNHLY, CDR2 FYNNEI. CDR3 protein: CASSERRTSGPFNEQFF. Here the CDR3 DNA reads TGTGCCAGCAGTGAAAGGAGGACTAGCGGGCCTTTCAATGAGCAGTTCTTC.

As to this clone: In the same sample, other DNA sequences code for this CDR3. The chain has TRBV29-1 and TRBJ2-7, with 9 bases matching TRBD1. Per the germline V gene, CDR1 is SQVTM and CDR2 is ANQGSEA. V lost 7 bases to trimming and J lost 3 bases; unmatched junction nucleotides: 4. CDR3 length: 12 amino acids. This CDR3 reads CSAGQGSYEQYF. DNA of the CDR3: TGCAGCGCCGGACAGGGGAGCTACGAGCAGTACTTC.

V usage is TRBV29-1 and J usage is TRBJ2-5, with D perhaps matching TRBD2 (5 bases). The germline gives CDR1 SQVTM, CDR2 ANQGSEA. V dropped 3 bases and J dropped 1 base, with 9 bases sitting between them. The CDR3 is made up of 13 amino acids. CDR3 protein: CSVDGRSQETQYF. The CDR3 region has the DNA TGCAGCGTTGATGGGAGAAGCCAAGAGACCCAGTACTTC.

This chain connects TRBV28 to TRBJ2-7, with 9 bases aligning to TRBD1. The CDR3 spans 15 residues. V was pared by 0 bases and J by 6 bases, with 6 bases of the junction left unmatched. CDR1 and CDR2 (germline): MDHEN, SYDVKM. CDR3 sequence (DNA): TGTGCCAGCAGTTTATGGGGGACAGGGCTGATCGAGCAGTACTTC. Its translation: CASSLWGTGLIEQYF.

This clone was seen a handful of times. The chain has TRBV29-1 and TRBJ2-1; TRBD1 matches at 7 bases. Germline V gene lookup returns CDR1 SQVTM and CDR2 ANQGSEA. Germline trimming cut 5 bases from V and 5 bases from J; bases unmatched to any gene: 9. The CDR3 extends over 14 amino acids. The CDR3 loop is CSVIRTGRDNEQFF. CDR3 nucleotide sequence: TGCAGCGTTATCCGGACAGGACGGGACAATGAGCAGTTCTTC.

The gene calls are TRBV7-9 and TRBJ1-2; weak D call: TRBD1 (5 bases). CDR1 is SEHNR and CDR2 is FQNEAQ in the germline V gene (reference sequence). There are 13 residues in the CDR3. Trimming shortened V by 7 bases and J by 2 bases, and 11 bases separated the two germline ends. DNA of the CDR3: TGTGCCAGCAAGGGACGTAGGAACTATGGCTACACCTTC. Its translation: CASKGRRNYGYTF.

The V and J genes are TRBV13 and TRBJ2-7; 15 bases fit TRBD2. J lost 12 bases, V lost 3 bases, and 6 bases had no gene match. This CDR3 spans 14 amino acids. CDR1 is PRHDT and CDR2 is FYEKMQ in the germline V gene (reference sequence). CDR3 nucleotide sequence: TGTGCCAGCAGCTTGGGACTAGCGGGGGGCAACTGGTACTTC. It is translated as CASSLGLAGGNWYF.

The chain combines TRBV7-9 with TRBJ2-3; D not certain. V was cut by 5 bases and J by 2 bases, with 11 bases left in between. Germline V lookup: CDR1 SEHNR, CDR2 FQNEAQ (reference sequence). This CDR3 has 14 residues. CDR3 sequence (DNA): TGTGCCAGCAGCATACACGGCCTCACAGATACGCAGTATTTT. Protein sequence: CASSIHGLTDTQYF.